The clone carrying this T cell receptor beta chain was detected many times. As yet, its antigen is unknown. This CDR3 spans 15 amino acids. CDR1 MNHEY and CDR2 SMNVEV come from the germline V gene (reference sequence). Unmatched junction bases numbered 8, after V lost 4 bases and J lost 4 bases. This sample was taken from a study of blood T cells in healthy people across ages. Each sample yielded at least 7 million isolated PBMCs. Study results and limitations: Among T cells, TCR beta diversity per million cells dropped roughly linearly as age rose.

A J-beta primer mix and a sample-barcoded 5' primer were used in a second PCR of about 7 to 12 cycles. Each cDNA molecule was tagged by a template-switch adaptor that had 12 random nucleotides. MiXCR was run by TCRdb on the 5' RACE reads, yielding one entry per CDR3 protein. The sample lists around 1,800,000 distinct CDR3 sequences, about two fifths seen once, with about 23% in the top ten. Sequenced material: blood. The gene calls are TRBV27 and TRBJ2-3; 7 bases line up with TRBD1. The sequence derives from a human donor in good health. CDR3 DNA sequence: TGTGCCAGCAGTTCCCTCTTCGGACAGGCAGATACGCAGTATTTT. It encodes CASSSLFGQADTQYF.